This T cell receptor beta chain emerged from a study of technical replicates of blood from several donors. Germline trimming cut 2 bases from V and 3 bases from J; bases unmatched to any gene: 23. Germline assignment: CDR1 LNHDA and CDR2 SQIVND (reference sequence). The CDR3 has 21 residues. Method: immunoSEQ multiplex PCR; TCRdb's copy keeps in-frame clones and lacks some. The sample holds approximately 80,000 clones, 89% seen once. Sequenced input: T cells isolated from PBMCs. The receptor's source is a human donor in good health. The chain links TRBV19 to TRBJ1-2; 8 nucleotides match TRBD1. CDR3 amino acids: CASSITGGGQDWESTYYGYTF. The DNA for the CDR3 is TGTGCCAGTAGTATAACAGGGGGAGGGCAAGATTGGGAATCTACCTACTATGGCTACACCTTC. The whole variable domain, filled in from reference TRBV19 and TRBJ1-2, reads DGGITQSPKYLFRKEGQNVTLSCEQNLNHDAMYWYRQDPGQGLRLIYYSQIVNDFQKGDIAEGYSVSREKKESFPLTVTSAQKNPTAFYLCASSITGGGQDWESTYYGYTFGSGTRLTVV.